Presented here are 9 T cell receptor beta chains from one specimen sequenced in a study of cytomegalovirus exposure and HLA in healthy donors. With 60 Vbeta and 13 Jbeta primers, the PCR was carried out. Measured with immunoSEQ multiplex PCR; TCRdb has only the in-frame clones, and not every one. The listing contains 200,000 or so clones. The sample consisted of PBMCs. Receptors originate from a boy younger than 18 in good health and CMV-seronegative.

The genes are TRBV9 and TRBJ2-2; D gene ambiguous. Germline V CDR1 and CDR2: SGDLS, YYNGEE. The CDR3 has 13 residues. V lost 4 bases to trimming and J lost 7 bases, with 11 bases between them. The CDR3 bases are TGTGCCAGCAGCTCACGGTACGGCGGGGAGCTGTTTTTT. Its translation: CASSSRYGGELFF.

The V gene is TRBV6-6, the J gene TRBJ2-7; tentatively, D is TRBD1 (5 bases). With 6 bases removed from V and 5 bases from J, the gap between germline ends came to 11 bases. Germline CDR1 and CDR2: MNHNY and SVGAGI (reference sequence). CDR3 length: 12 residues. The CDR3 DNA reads TGTGCCAGCAGCGCAGGGCGCCACGAGCAGTACTTC. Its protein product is CASSAGRHEQYF.

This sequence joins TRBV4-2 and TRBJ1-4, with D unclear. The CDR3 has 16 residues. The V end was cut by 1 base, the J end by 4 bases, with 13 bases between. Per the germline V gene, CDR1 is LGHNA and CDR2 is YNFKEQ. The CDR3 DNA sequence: TGTGCCAGCAGCCAAGGACGGGTGGCTGGTAATGAAAAACTGTTTTTT. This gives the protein CASSQGRVAGNEKLFF.

The CDR3 here is CASSKGGGGDLSEQYF. CDR3 bases: TGTGCCAGTAGTAAGGGAGGAGGGGGCGATTTATCCGAGCAGTACTTC. This chain links TRBV19 with TRBJ2-7; the D gene is possibly TRBD1 (7 bases). The CDR3 length is 16 residues. Trimming shortened V by 4 bases and J by 6 bases, and 22 bases separated the two germline ends. CDR1 is LNHDA and CDR2 is SQIVND in the germline V gene (reference sequence).

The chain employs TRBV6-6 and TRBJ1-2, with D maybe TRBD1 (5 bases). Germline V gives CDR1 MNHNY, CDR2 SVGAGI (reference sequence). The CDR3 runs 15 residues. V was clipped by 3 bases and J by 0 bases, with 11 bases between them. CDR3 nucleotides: TGTGCCAGCAGTTATAGATCACAGGCTAACTATGGCTACACCTTC. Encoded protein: CASSYRSQANYGYTF.

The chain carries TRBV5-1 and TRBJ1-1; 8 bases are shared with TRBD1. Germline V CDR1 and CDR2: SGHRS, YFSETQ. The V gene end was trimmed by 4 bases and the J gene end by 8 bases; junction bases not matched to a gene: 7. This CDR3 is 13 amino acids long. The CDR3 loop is CASSPTGVGEAFF. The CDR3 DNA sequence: TGCGCCAGCAGCCCGACAGGGGTAGGGGAAGCTTTCTTT.

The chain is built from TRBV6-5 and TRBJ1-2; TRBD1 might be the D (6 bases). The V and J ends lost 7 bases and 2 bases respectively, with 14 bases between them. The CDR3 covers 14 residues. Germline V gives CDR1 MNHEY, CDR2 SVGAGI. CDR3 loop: CASNHGGGNYGYTF. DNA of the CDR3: TGTGCCAGCAACCACGGGGGGGGCAACTATGGCTACACCTTC.

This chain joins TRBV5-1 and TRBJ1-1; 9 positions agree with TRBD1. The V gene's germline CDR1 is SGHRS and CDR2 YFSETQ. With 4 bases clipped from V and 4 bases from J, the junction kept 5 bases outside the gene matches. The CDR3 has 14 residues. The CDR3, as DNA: TGCGCCAGCAGCGATTCGACAGGGGGCACTGAAGCTTTCTTT. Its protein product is CASSDSTGGTEAFF. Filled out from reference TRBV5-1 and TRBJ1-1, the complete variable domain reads KAGVTQTPRYLIKTRGQQVTLSCSPISGHRSVSWYQQTPGQGLQFLFEYFSETQRNKGNFPGRFSGRQFSNSRSEMNVSTLELGDSALYLCASSDSTGGTEAFFGQGTRLTVV.

CDR3 sequence: CASTRDMGRETQYF. The CDR3 DNA reads TGTGCCAGTACCCGGGACATGGGTCGGGAGACCCAGTACTTC. The J gene is TRBJ2-5, the V gene TRBV30; TRBD1 is a possible D gene (6 bases). V was pared by 8 bases and J by 5 bases, with 21 bases between. The CDR3 is 14 residues long. From germline, CDR1 is GTSNPN and CDR2 SVGIG (reference sequence).